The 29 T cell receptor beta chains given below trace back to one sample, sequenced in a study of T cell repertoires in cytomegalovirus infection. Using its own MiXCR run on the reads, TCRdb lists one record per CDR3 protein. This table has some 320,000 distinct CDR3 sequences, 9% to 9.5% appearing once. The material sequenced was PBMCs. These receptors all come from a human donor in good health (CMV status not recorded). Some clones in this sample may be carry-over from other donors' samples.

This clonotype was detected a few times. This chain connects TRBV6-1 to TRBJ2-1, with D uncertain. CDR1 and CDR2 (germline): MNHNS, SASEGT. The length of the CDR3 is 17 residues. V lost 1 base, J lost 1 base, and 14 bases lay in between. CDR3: CASSEDPLVGSYNEQFF. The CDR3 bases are TGTGCCAGCAGTGAAGACCCTCTAGTGGGGTCCTACAATGAGCAGTTCTTC.

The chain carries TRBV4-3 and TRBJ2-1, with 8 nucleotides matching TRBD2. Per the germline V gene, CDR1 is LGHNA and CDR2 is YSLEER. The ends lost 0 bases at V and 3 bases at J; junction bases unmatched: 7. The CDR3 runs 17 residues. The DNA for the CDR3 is TGCGCCAGCAGCCAAGATCCACTAAGCGGGAGCTACAATGAGCAGTTCTTC. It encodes CASSQDPLSGSYNEQFF.

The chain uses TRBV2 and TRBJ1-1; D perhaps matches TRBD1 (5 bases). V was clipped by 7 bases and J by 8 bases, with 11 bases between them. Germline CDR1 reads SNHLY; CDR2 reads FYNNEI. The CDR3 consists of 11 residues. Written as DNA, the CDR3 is TGTGCCAGCAAAGGGACCGGAGAAGCTTTCTTT. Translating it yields CASKGTGEAFF.

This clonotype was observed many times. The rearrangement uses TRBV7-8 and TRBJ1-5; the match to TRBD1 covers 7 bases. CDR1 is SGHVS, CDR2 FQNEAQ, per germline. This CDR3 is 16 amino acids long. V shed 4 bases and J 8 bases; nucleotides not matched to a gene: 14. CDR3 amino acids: CASSSLVDRAPKPQHF. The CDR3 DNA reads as TGTGCCAGCAGCTCTCTCGTTGACAGGGCCCCTAAGCCCCAGCATTTT. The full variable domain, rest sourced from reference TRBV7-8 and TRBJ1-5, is GAGVSQSPRYKVAKRGQDVALRCDPISGHVSLFWYQQALGQGPEFLTYFQNEAQLDKSGLPSDRFFAERPEGSVSTLKIQRTQQEDSAVYLCASSSLVDRAPKPQHFGDGTRLSIL.

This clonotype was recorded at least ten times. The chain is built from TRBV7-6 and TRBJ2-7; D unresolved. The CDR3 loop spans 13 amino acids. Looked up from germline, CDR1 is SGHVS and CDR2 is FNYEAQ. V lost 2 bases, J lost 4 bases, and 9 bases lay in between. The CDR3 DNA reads TGTGCCAGCAGCTTAAATACTCGATACGAGCAGTACTTC. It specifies CASSLNTRYEQYF.

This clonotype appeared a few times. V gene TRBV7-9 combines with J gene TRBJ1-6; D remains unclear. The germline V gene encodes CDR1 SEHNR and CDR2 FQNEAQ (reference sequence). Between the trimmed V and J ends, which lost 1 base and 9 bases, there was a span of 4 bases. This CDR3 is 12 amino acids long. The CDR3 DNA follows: TGTGCCAGCAGCTTAGAGAGTTCACCCCTCCACTTT. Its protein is CASSLESSPLHF.

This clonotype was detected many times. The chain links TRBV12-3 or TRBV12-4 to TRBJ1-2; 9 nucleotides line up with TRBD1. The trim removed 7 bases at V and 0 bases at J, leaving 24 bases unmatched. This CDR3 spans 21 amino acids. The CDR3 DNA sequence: TGTGCCAGCACTATCTCCATCTGGCGGGACAGGGTCGACCCAGCTAACTATGGCTACACCTTC. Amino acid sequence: CASTISIWRDRVDPANYGYTF.

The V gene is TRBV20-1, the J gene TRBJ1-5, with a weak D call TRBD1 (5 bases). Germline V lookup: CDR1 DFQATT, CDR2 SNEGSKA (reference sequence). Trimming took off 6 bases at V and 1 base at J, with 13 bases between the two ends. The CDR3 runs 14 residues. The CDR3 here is CSAGPQRSNQPQHF. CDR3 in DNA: TGCAGTGCGGGACCCCAGAGAAGCAATCAGCCCCAGCATTTT.

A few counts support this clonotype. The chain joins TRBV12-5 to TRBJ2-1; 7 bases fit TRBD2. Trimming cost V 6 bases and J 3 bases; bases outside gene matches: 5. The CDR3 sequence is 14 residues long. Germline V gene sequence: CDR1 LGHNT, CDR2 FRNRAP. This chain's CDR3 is CASGGGTFYNEQFF. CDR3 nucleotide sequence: TGTGCTAGTGGCGGGGGGACCTTCTACAATGAGCAGTTCTTC. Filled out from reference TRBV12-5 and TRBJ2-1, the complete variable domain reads DARVTQTPRHKVTEMGQEVTMRCQPILGHNTVFWYRQTMMQGLELLAYFRNRAPLDDSGMPKDRFSAEMPDATLATLKIQPSEPRDSAVYFCASGGGTFYNEQFFGPGTRLTVL.

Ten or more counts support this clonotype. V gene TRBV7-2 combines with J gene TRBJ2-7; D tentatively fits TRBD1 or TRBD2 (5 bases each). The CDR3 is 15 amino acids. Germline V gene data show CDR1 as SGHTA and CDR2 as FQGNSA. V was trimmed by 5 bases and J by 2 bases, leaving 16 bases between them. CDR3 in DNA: TGTGCCAGCAGCCGCACGGGGCAGAAGACCTACGAGCAGTACTTC. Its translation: CASSRTGQKTYEQYF. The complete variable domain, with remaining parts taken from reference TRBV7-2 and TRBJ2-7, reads GAGVSQSPSNKVTEKGKDVELRCDPISGHTALYWYRQSLGQGLEFLIYFQGNSAPDKSGLPSDRFSAERTGGSVSTLTIQRTQQEDSAVYLCASSRTGQKTYEQYFGPGTRLTVT.

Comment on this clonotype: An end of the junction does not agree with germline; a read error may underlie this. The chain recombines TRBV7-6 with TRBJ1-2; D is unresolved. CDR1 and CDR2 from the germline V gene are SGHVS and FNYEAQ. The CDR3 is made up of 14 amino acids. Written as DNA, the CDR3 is TGTGCCAGCAGCTTACAAAACAGTCTCTATAGCTACACCTTC. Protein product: CASSLQNSLYSYTF.

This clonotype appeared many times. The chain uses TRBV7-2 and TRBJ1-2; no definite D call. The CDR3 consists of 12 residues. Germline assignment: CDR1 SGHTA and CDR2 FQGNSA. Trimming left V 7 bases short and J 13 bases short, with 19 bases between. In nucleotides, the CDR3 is TGTGCCAGCACCCCCACCGGGGAGATACTCACCTTC. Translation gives CASTPTGEILTF.

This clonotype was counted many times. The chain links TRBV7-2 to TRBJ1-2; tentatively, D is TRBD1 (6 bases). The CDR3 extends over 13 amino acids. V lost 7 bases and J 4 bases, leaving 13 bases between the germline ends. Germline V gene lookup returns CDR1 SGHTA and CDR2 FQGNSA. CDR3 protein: CASTQGFSYGYTF. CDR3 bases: TGTGCCAGCACCCAGGGGTTTAGCTATGGCTACACCTTC.

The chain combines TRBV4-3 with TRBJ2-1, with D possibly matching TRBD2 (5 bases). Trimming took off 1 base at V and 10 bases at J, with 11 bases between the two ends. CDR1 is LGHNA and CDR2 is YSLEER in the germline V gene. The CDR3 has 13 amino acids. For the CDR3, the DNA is TGCGCCAGCAGCCAAGGCCTAGCCGACGAGCAGTTCTTC. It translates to CASSQGLADEQFF.

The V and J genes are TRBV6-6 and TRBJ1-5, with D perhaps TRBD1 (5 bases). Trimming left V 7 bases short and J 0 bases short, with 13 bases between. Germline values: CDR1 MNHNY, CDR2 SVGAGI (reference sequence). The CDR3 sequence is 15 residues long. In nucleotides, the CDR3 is TGTGCCAGCACTGGACAAGCCTTTAGCAATCAGCCCCAGCATTTT. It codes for CASTGQAFSNQPQHF.

CDR3 DNA: TGTGCCACCAGTGATCCCCAGGGCGGACAGGGTTTGGAGACCCAGTACTTC. This encodes CATSDPQGGQGLETQYF. V and J are TRBV24-1 and TRBJ2-5; TRBD1 matches at 8 bases. V lost 3 bases to trimming and J lost 5 bases; unmatched junction nucleotides: 13. The CDR3 is made up of 17 amino acids. Germline CDR1 and CDR2: KGHDR and SFDVKD.

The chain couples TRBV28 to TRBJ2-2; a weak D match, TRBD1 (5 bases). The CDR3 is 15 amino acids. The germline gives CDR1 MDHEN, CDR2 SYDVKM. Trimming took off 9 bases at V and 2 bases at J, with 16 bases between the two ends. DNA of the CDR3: TGTGCCAGACAGAGGCAGGGTGACAACACCGGGGAGCTGTTTTTT. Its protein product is CARQRQGDNTGELFF.

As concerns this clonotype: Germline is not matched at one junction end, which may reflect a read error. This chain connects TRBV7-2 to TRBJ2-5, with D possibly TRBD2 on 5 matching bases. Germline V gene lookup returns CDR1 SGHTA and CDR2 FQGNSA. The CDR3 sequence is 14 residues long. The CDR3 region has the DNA TGTGTCAGCAGCCCCCGGACTTCGGCGGAGACCCAGTACTTC. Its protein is CVSSPRTSAETQYF. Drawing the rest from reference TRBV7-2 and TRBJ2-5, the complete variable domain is GAGVSQSPSNKVTEKGKDVELRCDPISGHTALYWYRQSLGQGLEFLIYFQGNSAPDKSGLPSDRFSAERTGGSVSTLTIQRTQQEDSAVYLCVSSPRTSAETQYFGPGTRLLVL.

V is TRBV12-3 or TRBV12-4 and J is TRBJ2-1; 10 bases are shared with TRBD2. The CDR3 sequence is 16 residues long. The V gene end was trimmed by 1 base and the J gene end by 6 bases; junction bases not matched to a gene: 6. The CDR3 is CASSLDGGLASNEQFF. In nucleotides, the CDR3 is TGTGCCAGCAGTTTAGATGGGGGACTAGCGTCCAATGAGCAGTTCTTC.

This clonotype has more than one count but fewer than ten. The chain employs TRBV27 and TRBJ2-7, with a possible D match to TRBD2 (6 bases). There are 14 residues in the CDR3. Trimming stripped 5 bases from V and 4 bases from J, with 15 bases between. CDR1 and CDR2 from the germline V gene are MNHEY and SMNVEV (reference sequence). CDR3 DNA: TGTGCCAGCAGTATGGGGGGACTGTGGTACGAGCAGTACTTC. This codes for CASSMGGLWYEQYF.

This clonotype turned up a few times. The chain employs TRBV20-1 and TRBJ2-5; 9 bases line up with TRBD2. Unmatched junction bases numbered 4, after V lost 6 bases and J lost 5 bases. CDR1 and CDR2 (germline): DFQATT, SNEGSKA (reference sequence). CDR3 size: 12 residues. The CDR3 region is CSAGLAMETQYF. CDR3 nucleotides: TGCAGTGCCGGACTAGCGATGGAGACCCAGTACTTC.

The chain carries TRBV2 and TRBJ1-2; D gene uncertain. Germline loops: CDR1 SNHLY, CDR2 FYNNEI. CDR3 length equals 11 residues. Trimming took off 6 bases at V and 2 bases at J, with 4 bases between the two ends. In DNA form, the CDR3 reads TGTGCCAGCAGACAAAACTATGGCTACACCTTC. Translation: CASRQNYGYTF.

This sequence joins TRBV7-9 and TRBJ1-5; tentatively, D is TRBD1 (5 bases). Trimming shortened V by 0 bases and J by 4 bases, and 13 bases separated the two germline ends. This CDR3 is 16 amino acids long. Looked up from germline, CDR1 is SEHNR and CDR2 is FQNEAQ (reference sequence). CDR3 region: CASSLAQGSGNQPQHF. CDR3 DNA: TGTGCCAGCAGCTTAGCCCAGGGTTCAGGAAATCAGCCCCAGCATTTT.

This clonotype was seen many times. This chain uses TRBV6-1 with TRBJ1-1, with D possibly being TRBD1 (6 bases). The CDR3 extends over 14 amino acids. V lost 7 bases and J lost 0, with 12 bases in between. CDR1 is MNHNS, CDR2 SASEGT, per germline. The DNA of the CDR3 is TGTGCCAGCAACCCCGGGGGCATGAACACTGAAGCTTTCTTT. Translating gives CASNPGGMNTEAFF.

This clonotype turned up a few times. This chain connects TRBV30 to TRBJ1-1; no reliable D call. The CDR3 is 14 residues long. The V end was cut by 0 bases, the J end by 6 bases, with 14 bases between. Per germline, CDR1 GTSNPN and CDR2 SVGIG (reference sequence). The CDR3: CAWSVRWSQPEAFF. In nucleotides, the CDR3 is TGTGCCTGGAGTGTACGGTGGTCGCAGCCTGAAGCTTTCTTT.

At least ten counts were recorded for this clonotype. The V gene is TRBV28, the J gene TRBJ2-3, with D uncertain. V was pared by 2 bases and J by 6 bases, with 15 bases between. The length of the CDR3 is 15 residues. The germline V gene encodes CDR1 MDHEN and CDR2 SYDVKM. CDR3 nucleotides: TGTGCCAGCAGTTTAACCGGGCCACGTCGTGATACGCAGTATTTT. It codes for CASSLTGPRRDTQYF.

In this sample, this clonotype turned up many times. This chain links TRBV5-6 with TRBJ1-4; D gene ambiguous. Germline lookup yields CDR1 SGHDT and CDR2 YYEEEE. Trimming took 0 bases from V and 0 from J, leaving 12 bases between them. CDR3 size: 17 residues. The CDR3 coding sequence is TGTGCCAGCAGCTTGGCCCCCTACGTTGCAACTAATGAAAAACTGTTTTTT. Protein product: CASSLAPYVATNEKLFF. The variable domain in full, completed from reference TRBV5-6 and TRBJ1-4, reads DAGVTQSPTHLIKTRGQQVTLRCSPKSGHDTVSWYQQALGQGPQFIFQYYEEEERQRGNFPDRFSGHQFPNYSSELNVNALLLGDSALYLCASSLAPYVATNEKLFFGSGTQLSVL.

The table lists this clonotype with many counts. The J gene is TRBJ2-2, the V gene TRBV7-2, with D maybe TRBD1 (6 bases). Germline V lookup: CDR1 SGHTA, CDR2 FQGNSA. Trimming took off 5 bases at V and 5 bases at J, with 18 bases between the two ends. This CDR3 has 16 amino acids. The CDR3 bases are TGTGCCAGCAGCCCCTTCGGGCAGGGGAATACCGGGGAGCTGTTTTTT. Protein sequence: CASSPFGQGNTGELFF.

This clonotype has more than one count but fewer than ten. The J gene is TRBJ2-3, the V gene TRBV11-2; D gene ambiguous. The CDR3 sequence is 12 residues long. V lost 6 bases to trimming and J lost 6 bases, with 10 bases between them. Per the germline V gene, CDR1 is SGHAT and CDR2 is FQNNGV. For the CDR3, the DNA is TGTGCCAGCAGACAAACCCCGGATACGCAGTATTTT. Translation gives CASRQTPDTQYF. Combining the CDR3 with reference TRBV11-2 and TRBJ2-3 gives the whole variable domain EAGVAQSPRYKIIEKRQSVAFWCNPISGHATLYWYQQILGQGPKLLIQFQNNGVVDDSQLPKDRFSAERLKGVDSTLKIQPAKLEDSAVYLCASRQTPDTQYFGPGTRLTVL.